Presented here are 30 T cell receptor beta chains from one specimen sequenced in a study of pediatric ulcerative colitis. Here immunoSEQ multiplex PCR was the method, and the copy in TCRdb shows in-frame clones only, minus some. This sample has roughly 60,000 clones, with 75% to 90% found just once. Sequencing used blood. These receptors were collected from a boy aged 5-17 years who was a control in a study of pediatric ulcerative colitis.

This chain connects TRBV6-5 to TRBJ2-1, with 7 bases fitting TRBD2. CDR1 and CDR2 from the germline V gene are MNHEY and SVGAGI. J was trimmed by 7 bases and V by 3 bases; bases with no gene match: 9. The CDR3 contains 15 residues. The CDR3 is CASSYMAGAANEQFF. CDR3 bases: TGTGCCAGCAGTTATATGGCGGGAGCGGCAAATGAGCAGTTCTTC.

The CDR3 region is CASSSWNYISGNTIYF. The CDR3 DNA is TGTGCCAGCAGTTCCTGGAACTACATCTCTGGAAACACCATATATTTT. The genes are TRBV28 and TRBJ1-3; the D is unclear. The CDR3 loop spans 16 amino acids. Germline V lookup: CDR1 MDHEN, CDR2 SYDVKM. The V and J ends lost 4 bases and 0 bases respectively, with 13 bases between them.

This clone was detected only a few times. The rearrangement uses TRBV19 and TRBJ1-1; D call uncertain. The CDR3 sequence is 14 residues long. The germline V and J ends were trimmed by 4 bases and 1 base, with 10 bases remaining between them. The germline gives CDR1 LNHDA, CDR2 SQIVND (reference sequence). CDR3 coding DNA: TGTGCCAGTAGTACCATAACAGCGAACACTGAAGCTTTCTTT. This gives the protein CASSTITANTEAFF.

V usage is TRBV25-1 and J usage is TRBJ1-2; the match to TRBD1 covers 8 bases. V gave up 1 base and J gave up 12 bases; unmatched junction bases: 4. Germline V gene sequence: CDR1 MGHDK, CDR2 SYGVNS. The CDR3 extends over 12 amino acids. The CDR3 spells CASSESDRGNTF. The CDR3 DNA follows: TGTGCCAGCAGTGAATCCGACAGGGGTAACACCTTC.

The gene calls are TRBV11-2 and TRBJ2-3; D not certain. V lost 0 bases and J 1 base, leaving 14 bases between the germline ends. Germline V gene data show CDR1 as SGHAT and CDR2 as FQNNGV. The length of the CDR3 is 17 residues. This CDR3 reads CASSLDPPGYRTDTQYF. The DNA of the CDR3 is TGTGCCAGCAGCTTAGATCCTCCCGGTTACCGCACAGATACGCAGTATTTT.

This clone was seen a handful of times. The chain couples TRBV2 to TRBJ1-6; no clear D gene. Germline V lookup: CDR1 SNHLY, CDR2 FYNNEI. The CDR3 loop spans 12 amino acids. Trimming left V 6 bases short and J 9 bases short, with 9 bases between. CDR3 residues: CASSLRGSPLHF. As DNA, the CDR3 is TGTGCCAGCAGCCTTCGGGGTTCACCCCTCCACTTT.

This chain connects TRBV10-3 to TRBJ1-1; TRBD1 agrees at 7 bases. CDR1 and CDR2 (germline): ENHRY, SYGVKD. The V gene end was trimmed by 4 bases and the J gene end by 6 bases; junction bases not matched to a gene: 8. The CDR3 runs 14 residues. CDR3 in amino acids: CAISVVGQGAEAFF. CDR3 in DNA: TGTGCCATCAGTGTTGTTGGGCAGGGGGCTGAAGCTTTCTTT.

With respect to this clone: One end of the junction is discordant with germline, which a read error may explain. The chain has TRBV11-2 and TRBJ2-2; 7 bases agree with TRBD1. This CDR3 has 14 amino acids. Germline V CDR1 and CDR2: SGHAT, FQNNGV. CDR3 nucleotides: TGTGCCAGCAGCATAGACAGGGAAACCGGGGAGCTGTTTTTT. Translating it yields CASSIDRETGELFF.

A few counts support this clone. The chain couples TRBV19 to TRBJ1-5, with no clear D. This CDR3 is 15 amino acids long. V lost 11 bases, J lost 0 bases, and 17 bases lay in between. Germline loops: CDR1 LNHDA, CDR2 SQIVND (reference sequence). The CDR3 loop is CASLYSYYSNQPQHF. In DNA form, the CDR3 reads TGTGCCTCGCTCTACAGCTATTATAGCAATCAGCCCCAGCATTTT.

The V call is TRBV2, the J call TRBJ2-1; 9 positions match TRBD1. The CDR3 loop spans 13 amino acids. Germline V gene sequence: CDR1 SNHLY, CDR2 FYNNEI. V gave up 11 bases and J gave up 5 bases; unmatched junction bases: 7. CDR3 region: CADNRDRDNEQFF. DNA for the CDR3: TGTGCCGACAACCGGGACAGGGACAATGAGCAGTTCTTC.

CDR3 residues: CAWRGNLAVSTDTQYF. CDR3 coding DNA: TGTGCCTGGAGGGGGAACCTAGCGGTTAGCACAGATACGCAGTATTTT. This rearrangement joins TRBV30 to TRBJ2-3; 7 nucleotides line up with TRBD2. Germline trimming cut 3 bases from V and 0 bases from J; bases unmatched to any gene: 9. Germline V gene sequence: CDR1 GTSNPN, CDR2 SVGIG (reference sequence). The length of the CDR3 is 16 residues.

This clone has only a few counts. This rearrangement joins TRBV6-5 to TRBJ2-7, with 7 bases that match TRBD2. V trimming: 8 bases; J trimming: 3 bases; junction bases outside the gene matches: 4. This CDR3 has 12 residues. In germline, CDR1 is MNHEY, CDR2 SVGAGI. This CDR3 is CASVLADYEQYF. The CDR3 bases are TGTGCCAGCGTTCTAGCGGACTACGAGCAGTACTTC.

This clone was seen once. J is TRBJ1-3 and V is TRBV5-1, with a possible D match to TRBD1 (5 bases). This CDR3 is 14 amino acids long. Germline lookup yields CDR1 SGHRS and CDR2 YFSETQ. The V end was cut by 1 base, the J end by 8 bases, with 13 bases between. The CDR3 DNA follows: TGCGCCAGCAGCTTGCTCGGGGGACGGGACACCATATATTTT. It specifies CASSLLGGRDTIYF. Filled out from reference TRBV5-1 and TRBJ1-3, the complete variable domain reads KAGVTQTPRYLIKTRGQQVTLSCSPISGHRSVSWYQQTPGQGLQFLFEYFSETQRNKGNFPGRFSGRQFSNSRSEMNVSTLELGDSALYLCASSLLGGRDTIYFGEGSWLTVV.

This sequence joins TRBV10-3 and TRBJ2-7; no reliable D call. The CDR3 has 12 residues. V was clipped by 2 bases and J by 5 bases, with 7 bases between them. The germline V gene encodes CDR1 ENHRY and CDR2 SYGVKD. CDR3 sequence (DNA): TGTGCCATCAGTGAGATGGGAAACGAGCAGTACTTC. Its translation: CAISEMGNEQYF.

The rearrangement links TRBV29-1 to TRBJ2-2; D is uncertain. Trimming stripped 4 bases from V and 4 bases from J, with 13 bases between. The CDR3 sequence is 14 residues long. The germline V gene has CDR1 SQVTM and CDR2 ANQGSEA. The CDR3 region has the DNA TGCAGCGTTGGTCAAGATTGGGCCACCGGGGAGCTGTTTTTT. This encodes CSVGQDWATGELFF.

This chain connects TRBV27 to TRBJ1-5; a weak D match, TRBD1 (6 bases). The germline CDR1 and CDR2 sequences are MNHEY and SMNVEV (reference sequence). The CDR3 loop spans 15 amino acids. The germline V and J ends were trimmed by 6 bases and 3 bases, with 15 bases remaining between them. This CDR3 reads CASRGGGGNNQPQHF. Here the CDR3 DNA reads TGTGCCAGCAGGGGGGGCGGGGGGAACAATCAGCCCCAGCATTTT.

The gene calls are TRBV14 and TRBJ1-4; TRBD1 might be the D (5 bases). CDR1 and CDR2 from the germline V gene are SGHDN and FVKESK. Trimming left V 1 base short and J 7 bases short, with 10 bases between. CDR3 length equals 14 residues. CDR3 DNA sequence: TGTGCCAGCAGCCAAGCAGGGAAAGGTGAAAAACTGTTTTTT. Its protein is CASSQAGKGEKLFF.

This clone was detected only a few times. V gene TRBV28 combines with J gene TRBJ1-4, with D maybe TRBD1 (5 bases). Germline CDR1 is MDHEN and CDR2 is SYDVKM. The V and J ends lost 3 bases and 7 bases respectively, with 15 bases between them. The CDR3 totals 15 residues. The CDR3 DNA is TGTGCCAGCAGTTTTGGGGACCGGAGTGTTGAAAAACTGTTTTTT. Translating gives CASSFGDRSVEKLFF.

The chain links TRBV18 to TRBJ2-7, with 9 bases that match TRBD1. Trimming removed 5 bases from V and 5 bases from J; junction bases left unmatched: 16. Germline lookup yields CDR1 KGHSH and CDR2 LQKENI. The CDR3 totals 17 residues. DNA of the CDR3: TGTGCCAGCTCATTCCACGTTGAAGGGACAGGGCTGAACGAGCAGTACTTC. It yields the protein CASSFHVEGTGLNEQYF.

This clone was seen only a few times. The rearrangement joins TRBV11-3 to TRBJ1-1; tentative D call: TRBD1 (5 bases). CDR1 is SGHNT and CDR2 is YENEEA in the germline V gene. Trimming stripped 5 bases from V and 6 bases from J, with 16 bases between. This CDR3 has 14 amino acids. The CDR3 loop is CASSKPGRGAEAFF. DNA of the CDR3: TGTGCCAGCAGCAAACCGGGACGGGGCGCTGAAGCTTTCTTT.

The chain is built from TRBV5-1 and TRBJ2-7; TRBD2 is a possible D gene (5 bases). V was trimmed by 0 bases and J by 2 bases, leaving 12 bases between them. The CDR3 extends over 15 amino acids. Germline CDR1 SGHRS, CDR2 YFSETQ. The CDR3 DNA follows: TGCGCCAGCAGCTTGGCTCCTAGCCCAACCTACGAGCAGTACTTC. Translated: CASSLAPSPTYEQYF.

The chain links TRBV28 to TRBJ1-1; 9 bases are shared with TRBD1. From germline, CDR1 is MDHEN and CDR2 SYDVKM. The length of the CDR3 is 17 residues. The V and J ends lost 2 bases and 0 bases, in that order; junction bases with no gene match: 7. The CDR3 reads CASSLVGQGPMNTEAFF. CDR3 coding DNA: TGTGCCAGCAGTTTAGTGGGACAGGGCCCCATGAACACTGAAGCTTTCTTT.

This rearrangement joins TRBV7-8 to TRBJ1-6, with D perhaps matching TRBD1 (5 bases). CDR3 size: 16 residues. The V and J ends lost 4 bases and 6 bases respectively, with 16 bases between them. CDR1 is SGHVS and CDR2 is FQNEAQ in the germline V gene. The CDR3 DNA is TGTGCCAGCAGCTATACCTCAGGGATGGGTAATTCACCCCTCCACTTT. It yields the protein CASSYTSGMGNSPLHF. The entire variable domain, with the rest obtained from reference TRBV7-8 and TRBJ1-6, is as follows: GAGVSQSPRYKVAKRGQDVALRCDPISGHVSLFWYQQALGQGPEFLTYFQNEAQLDKSGLPSDRFFAERPEGSVSTLKIQRTQQEDSAVYLCASSYTSGMGNSPLHFGNGTRLTVT.

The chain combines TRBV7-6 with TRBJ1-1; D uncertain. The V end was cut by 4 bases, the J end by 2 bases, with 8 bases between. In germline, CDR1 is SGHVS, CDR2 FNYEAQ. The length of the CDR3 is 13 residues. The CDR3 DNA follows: TGTGCCAGCAGCTCCTGGAGTAACACTGAAGCTTTCTTT. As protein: CASSSWSNTEAFF.

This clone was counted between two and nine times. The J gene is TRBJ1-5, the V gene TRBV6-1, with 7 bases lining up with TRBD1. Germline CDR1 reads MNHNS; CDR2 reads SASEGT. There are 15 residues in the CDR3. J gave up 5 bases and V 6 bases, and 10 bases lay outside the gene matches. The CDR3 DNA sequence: TGTGCCAGCAGCGTTACAGGGGACCCGCATCAGCCCCAGCATTTT. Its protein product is CASSVTGDPHQPQHF.

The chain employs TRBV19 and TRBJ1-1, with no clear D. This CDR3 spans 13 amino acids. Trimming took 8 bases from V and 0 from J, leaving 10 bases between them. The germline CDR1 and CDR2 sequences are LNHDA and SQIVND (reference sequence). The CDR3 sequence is CASSTAMNTEAFF. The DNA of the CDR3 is TGTGCCAGTTCGACTGCCATGAACACTGAAGCTTTCTTT.

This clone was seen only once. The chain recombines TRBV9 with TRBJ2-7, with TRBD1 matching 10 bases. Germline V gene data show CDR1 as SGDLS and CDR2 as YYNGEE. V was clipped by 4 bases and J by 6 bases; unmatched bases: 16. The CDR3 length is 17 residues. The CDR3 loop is CASSNTIAGQGPGEQYF. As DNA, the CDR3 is TGTGCCAGCAGCAACACTATTGCGGGACAGGGGCCGGGCGAGCAGTACTTC.

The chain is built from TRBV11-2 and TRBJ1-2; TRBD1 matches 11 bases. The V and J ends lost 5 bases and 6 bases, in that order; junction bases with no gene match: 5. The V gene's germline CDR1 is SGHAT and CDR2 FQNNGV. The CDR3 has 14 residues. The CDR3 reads CASSPGQGADGYTF. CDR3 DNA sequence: TGTGCCAGCAGCCCCGGACAGGGGGCGGATGGCTACACCTTC.

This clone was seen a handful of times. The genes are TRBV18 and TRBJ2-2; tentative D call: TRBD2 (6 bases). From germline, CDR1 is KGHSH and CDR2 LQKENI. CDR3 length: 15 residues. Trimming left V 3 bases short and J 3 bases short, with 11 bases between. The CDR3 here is CASSPDGGDTGELFF. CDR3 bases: TGTGCCAGCTCACCTGACGGAGGGGACACCGGGGAGCTGTTTTTT.

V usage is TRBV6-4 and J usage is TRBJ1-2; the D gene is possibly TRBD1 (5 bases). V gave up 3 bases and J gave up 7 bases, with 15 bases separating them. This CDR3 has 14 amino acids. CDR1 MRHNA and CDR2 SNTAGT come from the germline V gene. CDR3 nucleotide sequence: TGTGCCAGCAGTGAATCCGGGACGGCTTCTGGCTACACCTTC. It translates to CASSESGTASGYTF.